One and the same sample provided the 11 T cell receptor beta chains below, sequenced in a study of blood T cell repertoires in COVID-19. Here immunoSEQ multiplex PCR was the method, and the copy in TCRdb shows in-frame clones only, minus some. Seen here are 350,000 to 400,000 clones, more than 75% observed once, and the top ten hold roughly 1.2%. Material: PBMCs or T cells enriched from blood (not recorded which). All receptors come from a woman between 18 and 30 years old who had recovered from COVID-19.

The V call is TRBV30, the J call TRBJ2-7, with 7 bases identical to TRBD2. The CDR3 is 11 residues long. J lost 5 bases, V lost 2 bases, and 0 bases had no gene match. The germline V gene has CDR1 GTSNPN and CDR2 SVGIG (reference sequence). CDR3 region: CAWSSGDEQYF. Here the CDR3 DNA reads TGTGCCTGGAGTAGCGGGGACGAGCAGTACTTC.

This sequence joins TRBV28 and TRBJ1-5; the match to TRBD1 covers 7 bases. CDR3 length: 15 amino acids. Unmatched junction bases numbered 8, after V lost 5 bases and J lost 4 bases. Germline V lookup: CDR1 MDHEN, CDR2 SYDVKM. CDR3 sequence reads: CASSLRQGVNQPQHF. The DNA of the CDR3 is TGTGCCAGCAGTCTTCGACAGGGTGTAAATCAGCCCCAGCATTTT.

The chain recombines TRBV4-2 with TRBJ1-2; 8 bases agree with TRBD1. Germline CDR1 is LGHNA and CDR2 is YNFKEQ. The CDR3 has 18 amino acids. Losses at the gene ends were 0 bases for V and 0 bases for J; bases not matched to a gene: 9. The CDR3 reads CASSQDLGQGPTNYGYTF. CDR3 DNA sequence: TGTGCCAGCAGCCAAGATTTAGGACAGGGACCTACTAACTATGGCTACACCTTC.

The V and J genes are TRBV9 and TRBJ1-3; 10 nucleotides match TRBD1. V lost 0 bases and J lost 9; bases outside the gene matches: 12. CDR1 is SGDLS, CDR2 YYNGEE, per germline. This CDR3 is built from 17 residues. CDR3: CASSVGLTGGDWGTIYF. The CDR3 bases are TGTGCCAGCAGCGTAGGATTGACAGGGGGCGATTGGGGCACCATATATTTT.

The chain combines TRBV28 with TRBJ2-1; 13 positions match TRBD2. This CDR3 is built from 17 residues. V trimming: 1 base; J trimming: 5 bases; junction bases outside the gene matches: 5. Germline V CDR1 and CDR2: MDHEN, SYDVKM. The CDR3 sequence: CASSLSRTSGGHNEQFF. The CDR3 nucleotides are TGTGCCAGCAGTTTATCCCGGACTAGCGGGGGCCACAATGAGCAGTTCTTC. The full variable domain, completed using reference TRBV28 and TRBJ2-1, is DVKVTQSSRYLVKRTGEKVFLECVQDMDHENMFWYRQDPGLGLRLIYFSYDVKMKEKGDIPEGYSVSREKKERFSLILESASTNQTSMYLCASSLSRTSGGHNEQFFGPGTRLTVL.

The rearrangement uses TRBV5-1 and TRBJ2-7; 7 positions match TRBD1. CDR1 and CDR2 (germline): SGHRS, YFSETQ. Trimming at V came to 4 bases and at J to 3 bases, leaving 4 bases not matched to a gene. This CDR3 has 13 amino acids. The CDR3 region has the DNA TGCGCCAGCAGCCCGACAGGGAACTACGAGCAGTACTTC. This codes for CASSPTGNYEQYF.

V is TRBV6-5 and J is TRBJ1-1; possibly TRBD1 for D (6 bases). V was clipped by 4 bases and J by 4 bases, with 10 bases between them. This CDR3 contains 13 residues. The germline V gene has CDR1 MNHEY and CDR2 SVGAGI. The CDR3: CASSFTGSTEAFF. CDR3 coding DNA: TGTGCCAGCAGTTTTACAGGGAGCACTGAAGCTTTCTTT.

DNA of the CDR3: TGTGCCAGCAGTCGACAGCAGGGAAGATATAATTCACCCCTCCACTTT. Encoded protein: CASSRQQGRYNSPLHF. The rearrangement uses TRBV6-6 and TRBJ1-6, with a possible D match to TRBD1 (5 bases). The V end lost 5 bases, the J end lost 4 bases, and 15 bases lay between the germline ends. The CDR3 extends over 16 amino acids. Looked up from germline, CDR1 is MNHNY and CDR2 is SVGAGI (reference sequence).

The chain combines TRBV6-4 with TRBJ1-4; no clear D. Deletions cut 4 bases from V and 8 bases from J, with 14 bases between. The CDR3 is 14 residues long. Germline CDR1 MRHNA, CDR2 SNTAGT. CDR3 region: CASSGGHGWEKLFF. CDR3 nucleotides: TGTGCCAGCAGTGGAGGGCACGGTTGGGAAAAACTGTTTTTT.

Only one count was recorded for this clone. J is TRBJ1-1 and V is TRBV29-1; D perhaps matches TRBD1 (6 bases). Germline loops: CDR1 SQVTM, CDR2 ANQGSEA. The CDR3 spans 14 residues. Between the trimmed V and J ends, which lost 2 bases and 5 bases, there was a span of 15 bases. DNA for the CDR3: TGCAGCGTTGAACTCAGGGGCGCGTGGACTGAAGCTTTCTTT. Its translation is CSVELRGAWTEAFF.

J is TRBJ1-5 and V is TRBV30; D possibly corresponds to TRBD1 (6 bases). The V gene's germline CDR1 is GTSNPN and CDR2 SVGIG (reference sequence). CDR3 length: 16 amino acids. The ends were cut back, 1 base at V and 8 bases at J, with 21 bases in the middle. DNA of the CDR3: TGTGCCTGGAGTGAACAGGGAGTTTTTATTTTAGAGCCCCAGCATTTT. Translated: CAWSEQGVFILEPQHF.